This TCR beta chain came from a study of identical twins (dated by TCRdb to the mid-2010s). Regarding the research as a whole: To test whether fetal clonotypes persist, this study deep-sequenced TCR alpha and beta repertoires from monozygotic twins, from unrelated adults of various ages, and from cord blood. To rule out contamination, replicate twin experiments were performed at different times with different library preparation protocols.

The table lists this clonotype with a few counts. The antigen it binds to is not known. Base qualities are not at hand, and no much larger clone is one base apart. Receptor libraries were prepared by 5' RACE. These reads were obtained on an Illumina HiSeq 2000. Template switching added a universal primer binding site, and the final cDNA carried a unique molecular identifier that allowed TCR cDNA molecules to be counted accurately. First-strand cDNA for TCR alpha and beta chains was synthesized from specific primers in the conserved constant-segment region. To control for contamination, each cDNA library was double barcoded with a SMART-Mk sample barcode plus Illumina barcodes. TruSeq adapter sequences along with Illumina sample barcodes were introduced in two successive PCR steps. The TCR alpha and beta cDNA libraries were sequenced on the Illumina HiSeq platform using custom primers. The original methods were these. MiGEC was used to process raw reads and extract unique molecular identifiers, and MiXCR was used to find CDR3 positions. For each individual, recombination models were inferred using an EM algorithm with the repgenHMM and IGoR tools. Shared clonotype analysis was performed with the tcR package in R, normalizing sharing by the product of cloneset sizes. Out-of-frame nonproductive sequences were analyzed to study raw recombination free of thymic and clonal selection effects. TCRdb reprocessing: public reads trimmed at Q25 with fastp, clones called with MiXCR, in-frame beta chains kept. All rows with the same CDR3 protein become a single entry with the most common DNA and genes. For this entry, the V and J calls and clone size follow TCRdb and not the study's own pipeline. The sample has 350,000 to 500,000 distinct CDR3 sequences on record, about 18% of them singletons. In total, the top ten clones hold roughly 12% of the sample.

General conclusions and limits of the study: Compared with coincidental sharing between unrelated individuals, out-of-frame TCR alpha sequences shared between twins had an excess of sequences with low generation probability. Invariant T cells such as MAIT and iNKT could partly confound zero-insertion analyses, though diverse VJ usage argued against this for most clonotypes. In monozygotic twins, out-of-frame TCR alpha sharing was systematically underestimated by recombination models, although the models agreed with sharing between unrelated individuals. Excess twin sharing in beta out-of-frame sequences was weaker because fewer shared sequences lowered the signal-to-noise ratio. Fewer insertions were carried by abundant cord blood beta clonotypes, a similar but weaker trend appeared in young adult naive repertoires, and no such trend appeared in memory repertoires. Because the same donors could not be followed over many years, conclusions were based on cross-sectional statistical analysis.

All donors were healthy Caucasians. The study also sequenced three unrelated non-twin adults: a male aged 18 to 30, a male aged 50 to 59 and a female aged 50 to 59. Miltenyi CD45RO+ enrichment and human naive T-cell isolation kits were used to isolate memory (CD45RO+) and naive T cells from PBMC. The germline V gene provides CDR1 SGHTA and CDR2 FQGNSA. Inclusive of the bounding cysteine and phenylalanine, the CDR3 is 14 residues long. CDR3 DNA only is kept here, 42 bases in frame from base 1. V and J are truncated by 5 bases and 5 bases respectively, leaving an intervening sequence of 12 bases. Here the chain combines TRBV7-2 and TRBJ2-2; TRBD1 is perhaps the D gene, given 6 matching bases. The sequenced material came from naive T cells sorted from blood. The sample's cell subset or site label, in plain terms: cells isolated with a human naive T-cell isolation kit. The clonotype was recovered from a man in his fifties or sixties in good health. The CDR3 protein is CASSLGQWTGELFF. The DNA reads as follows: TGTGCCAGCAGCCTAGGACAGTGGACCGGGGAGCTGTTTTTT.